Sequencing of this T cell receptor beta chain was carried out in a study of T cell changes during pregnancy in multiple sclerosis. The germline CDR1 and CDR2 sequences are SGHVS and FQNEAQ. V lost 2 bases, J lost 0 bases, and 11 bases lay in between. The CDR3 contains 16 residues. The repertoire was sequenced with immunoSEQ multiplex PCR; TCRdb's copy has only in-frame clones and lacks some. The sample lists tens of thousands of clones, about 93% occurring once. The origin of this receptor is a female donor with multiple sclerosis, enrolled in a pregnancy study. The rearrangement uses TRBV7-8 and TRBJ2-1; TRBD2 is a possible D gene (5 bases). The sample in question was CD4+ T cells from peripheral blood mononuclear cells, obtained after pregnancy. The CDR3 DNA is TGTGCCAGCAGCTTAAAGACTGGGAGCTCCTACAATGAGCAGTTCTTC. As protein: CASSLKTGSSYNEQFF.